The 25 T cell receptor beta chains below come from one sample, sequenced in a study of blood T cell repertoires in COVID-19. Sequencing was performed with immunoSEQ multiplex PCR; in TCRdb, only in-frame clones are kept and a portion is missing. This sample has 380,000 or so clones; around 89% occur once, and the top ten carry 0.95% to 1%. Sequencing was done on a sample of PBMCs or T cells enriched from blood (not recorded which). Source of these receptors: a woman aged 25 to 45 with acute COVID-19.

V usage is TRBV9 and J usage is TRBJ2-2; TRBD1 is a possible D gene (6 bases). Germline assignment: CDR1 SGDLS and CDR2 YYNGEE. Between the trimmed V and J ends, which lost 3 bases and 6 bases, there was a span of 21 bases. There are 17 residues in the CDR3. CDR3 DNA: TGTGCCAGCAGCGCAGAAGTTGACACAGGGATATCCGGGGAGCTGTTTTTT. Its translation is CASSAEVDTGISGELFF.

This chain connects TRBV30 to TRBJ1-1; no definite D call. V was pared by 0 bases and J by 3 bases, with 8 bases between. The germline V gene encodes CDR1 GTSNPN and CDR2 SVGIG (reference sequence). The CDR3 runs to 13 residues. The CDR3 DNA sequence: TGTGCCTGGAGTGTAAGAGGGTACACTGAAGCTTTCTTT. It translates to CAWSVRGYTEAFF.

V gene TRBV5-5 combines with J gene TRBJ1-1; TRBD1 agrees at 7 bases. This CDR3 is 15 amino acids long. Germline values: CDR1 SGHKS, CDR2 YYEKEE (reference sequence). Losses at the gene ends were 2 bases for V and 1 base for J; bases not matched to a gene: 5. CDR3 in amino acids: CASSFGHRGNTEAFF. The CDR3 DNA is TGTGCCAGCAGCTTTGGTCACAGGGGGAACACTGAAGCTTTCTTT. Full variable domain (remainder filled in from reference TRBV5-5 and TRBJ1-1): DAGVTQSPTHLIKTRGQQVTLRCSPISGHKSVSWYQQVLGQGPQFIFQYYEKEERGRGNFPDRFSARQFPNYSSELNVNALLLGDSALYLCASSFGHRGNTEAFFGQGTRLTVV.

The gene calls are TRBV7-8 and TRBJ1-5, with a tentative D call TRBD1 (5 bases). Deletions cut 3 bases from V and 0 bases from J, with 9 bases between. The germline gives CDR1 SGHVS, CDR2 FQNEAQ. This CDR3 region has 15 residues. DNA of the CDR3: TGTGCCAGCAGCTTTGGACACTATAGCAATCAGCCCCAGCATTTT. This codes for CASSFGHYSNQPQHF.

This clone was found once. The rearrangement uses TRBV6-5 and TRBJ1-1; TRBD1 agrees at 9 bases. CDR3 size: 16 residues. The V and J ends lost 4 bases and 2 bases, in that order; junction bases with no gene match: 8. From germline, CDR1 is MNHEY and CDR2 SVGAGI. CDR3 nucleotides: TGTGCCAGCAGTTGGGGAGGGACAGGGATAAACACTGAAGCTTTCTTT. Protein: CASSWGGTGINTEAFF.

CDR3 protein: CASTTLTGRTEAFF. In nucleotides, the CDR3 is TGTGCCAGCACCACCCTGACAGGGCGGACTGAAGCTTTCTTT. V usage is TRBV2 and J usage is TRBJ1-1; TRBD1 matches 7 bases. The CDR3 is made up of 14 amino acids. V lost 7 bases, J lost 5 bases, and 10 bases stayed unmatched. CDR1 is SNHLY, CDR2 FYNNEI, per germline.

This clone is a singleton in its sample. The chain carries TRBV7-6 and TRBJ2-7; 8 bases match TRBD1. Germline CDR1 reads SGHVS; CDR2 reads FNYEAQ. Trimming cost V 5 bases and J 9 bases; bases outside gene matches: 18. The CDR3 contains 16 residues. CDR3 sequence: CASSRTTGTGPQGQYF. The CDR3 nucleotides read TGTGCCAGCAGCCGGACGACCGGGACAGGCCCCCAGGGGCAGTACTTC. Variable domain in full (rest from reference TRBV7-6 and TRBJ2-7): GAGVSQSPRYKVTKRGQDVALRCDPISGHVSLYWYRQALGQGPEFLTYFNYEAQQDKSGLPNDRFSAERPEGSISTLTIQRTEQRDSAMYRCASSRTTGTGPQGQYFGPGTRLTVT.

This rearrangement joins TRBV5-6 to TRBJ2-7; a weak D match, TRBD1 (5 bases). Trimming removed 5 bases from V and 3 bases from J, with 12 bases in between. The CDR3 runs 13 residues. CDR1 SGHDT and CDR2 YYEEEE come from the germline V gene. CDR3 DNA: TGTGCCAGCAGGTTCCAGGGAAACTACGAGCAGTACTTC. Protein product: CASRFQGNYEQYF. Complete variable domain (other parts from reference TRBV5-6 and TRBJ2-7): DAGVTQSPTHLIKTRGQQVTLRCSPKSGHDTVSWYQQALGQGPQFIFQYYEEEERQRGNFPDRFSGHQFPNYSSELNVNALLLGDSALYLCASRFQGNYEQYFGPGTRLTVT.

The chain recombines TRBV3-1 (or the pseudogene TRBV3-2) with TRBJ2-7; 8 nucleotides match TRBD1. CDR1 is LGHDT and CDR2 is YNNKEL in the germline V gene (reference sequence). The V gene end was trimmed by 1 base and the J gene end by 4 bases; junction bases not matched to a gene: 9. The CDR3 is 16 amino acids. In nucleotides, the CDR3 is TGTGCCAGCAGCCAAGGACCGGGACAGGCAAAGTACGAGCAGTACTTC. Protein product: CASSQGPGQAKYEQYF.

CDR3 nucleotide sequence: TGTGCCAGCAGCTTAGCGTCTCTAGCACCTTACAATGAGCAGTTCTTC. Residues: CASSLASLAPYNEQFF. This chain links TRBV7-2 with TRBJ2-1, with D perhaps TRBD2 (5 bases). The V end was cut by 0 bases, the J end by 4 bases, with 13 bases between. The length of the CDR3 is 16 residues. The germline gives CDR1 SGHTA, CDR2 FQGNSA.

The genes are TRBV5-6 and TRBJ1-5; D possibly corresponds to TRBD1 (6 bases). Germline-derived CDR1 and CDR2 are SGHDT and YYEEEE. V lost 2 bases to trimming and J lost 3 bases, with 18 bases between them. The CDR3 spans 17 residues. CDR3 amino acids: CASSLNGGRKFNQPQHF. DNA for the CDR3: TGTGCCAGCAGCTTAAATGGGGGCAGGAAATTCAATCAGCCCCAGCATTTT.

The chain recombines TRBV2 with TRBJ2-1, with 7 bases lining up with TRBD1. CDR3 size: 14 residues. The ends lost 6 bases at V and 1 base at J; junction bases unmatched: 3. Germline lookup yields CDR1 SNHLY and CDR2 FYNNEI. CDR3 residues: CASSPGQSYNEQFF. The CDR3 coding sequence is TGTGCCAGCAGCCCGGGACAGTCCTACAATGAGCAGTTCTTC.

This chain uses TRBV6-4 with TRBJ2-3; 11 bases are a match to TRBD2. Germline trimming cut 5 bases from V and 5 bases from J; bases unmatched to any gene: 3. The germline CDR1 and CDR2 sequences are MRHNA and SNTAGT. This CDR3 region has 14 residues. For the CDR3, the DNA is TGTGCCAGCAGTCTAGCGGGGGGTGGAGATACGCAGTATTTT. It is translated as CASSLAGGGDTQYF.

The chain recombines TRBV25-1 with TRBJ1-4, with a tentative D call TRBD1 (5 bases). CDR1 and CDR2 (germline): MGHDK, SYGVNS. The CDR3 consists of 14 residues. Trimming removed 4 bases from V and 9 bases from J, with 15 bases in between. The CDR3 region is CASSAGTALQKLFF. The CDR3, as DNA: TGTGCCAGCAGTGCGGGGACTGCACTTCAAAAACTGTTTTTT.

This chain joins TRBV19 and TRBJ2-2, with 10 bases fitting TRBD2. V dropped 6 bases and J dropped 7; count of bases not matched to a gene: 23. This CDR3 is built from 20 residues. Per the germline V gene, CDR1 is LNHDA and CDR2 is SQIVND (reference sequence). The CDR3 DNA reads TGTGCCAGTAGACTTTGGACTCCGGCCATCGGGACTAGCGATGGCGGGGAGCTGTTTTTT. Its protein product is CASRLWTPAIGTSDGGELFF.

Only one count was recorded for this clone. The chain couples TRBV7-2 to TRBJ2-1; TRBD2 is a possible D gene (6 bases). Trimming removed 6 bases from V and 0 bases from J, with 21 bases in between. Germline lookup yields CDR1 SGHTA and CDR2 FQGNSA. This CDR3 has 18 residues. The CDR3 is CASSRIGRDSSSYNEQFF. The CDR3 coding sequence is TGTGCCAGCAGTCGAATAGGCCGGGACTCCAGCTCCTACAATGAGCAGTTCTTC.

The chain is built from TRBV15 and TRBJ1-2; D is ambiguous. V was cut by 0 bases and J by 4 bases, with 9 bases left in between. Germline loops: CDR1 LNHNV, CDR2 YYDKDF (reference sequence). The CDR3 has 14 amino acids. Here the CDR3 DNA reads TGTGCCACCAGCAGAGATCGCGGATCCTATGGCTACACCTTC. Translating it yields CATSRDRGSYGYTF.

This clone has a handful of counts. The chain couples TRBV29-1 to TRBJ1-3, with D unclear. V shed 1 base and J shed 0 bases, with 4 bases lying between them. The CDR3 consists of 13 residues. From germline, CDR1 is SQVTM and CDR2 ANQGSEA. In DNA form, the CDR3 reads TGCAGCGTTGAAGTGAGCTCTGGAAACACCATATATTTT. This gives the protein CSVEVSSGNTIYF.

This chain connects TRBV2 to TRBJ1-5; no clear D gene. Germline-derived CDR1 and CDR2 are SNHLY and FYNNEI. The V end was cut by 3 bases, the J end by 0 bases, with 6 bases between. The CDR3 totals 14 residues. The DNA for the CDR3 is TGTGCCAGCAGTGAGTATGTTAGCAATCAGCCCCAGCATTTT. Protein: CASSEYVSNQPQHF.

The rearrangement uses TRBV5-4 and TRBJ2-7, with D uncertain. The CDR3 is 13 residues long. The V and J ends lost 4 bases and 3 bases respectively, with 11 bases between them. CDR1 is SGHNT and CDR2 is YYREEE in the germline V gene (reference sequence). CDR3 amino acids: CASSPFPGYEQYF. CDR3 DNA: TGTGCCAGCAGCCCCTTCCCGGGCTACGAGCAGTACTTC. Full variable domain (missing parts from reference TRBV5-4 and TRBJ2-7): ETGVTQSPTHLIKTRGQQVTLRCSSQSGHNTVSWYQQALGQGPQFIFQYYREEENGRGNFPPRFSGLQFPNYSSELNVNALELDDSALYLCASSPFPGYEQYFGPGTRLTVT.

This CDR3 reads CASSLNGGQETQYF. The CDR3 DNA is TGTGCCAGCAGCTTAAATGGCGGCCAAGAGACCCAGTACTTC. The V gene is TRBV7-3, the J gene TRBJ2-5, with no clear D. Germline V lookup: CDR1 SGHTA, CDR2 FQGTGA. This CDR3 is 14 amino acids long. V lost 1 base, J lost 1 base, and 7 bases lay in between.

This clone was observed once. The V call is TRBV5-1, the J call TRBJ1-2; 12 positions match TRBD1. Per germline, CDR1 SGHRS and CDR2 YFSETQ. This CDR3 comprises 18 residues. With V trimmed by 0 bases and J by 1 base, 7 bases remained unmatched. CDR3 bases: TGCGCCAGCAGCTTGGGAGGGACAGGGGGCGAGCGTAACTATGGCTACACCTTC. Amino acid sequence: CASSLGGTGGERNYGYTF.

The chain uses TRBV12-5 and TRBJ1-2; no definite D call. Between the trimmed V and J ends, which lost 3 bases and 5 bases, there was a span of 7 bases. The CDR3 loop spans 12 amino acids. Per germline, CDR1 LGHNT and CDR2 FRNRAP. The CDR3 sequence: CASGLAQYGYTF. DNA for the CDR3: TGTGCTAGTGGTTTAGCACAGTATGGCTACACCTTC.

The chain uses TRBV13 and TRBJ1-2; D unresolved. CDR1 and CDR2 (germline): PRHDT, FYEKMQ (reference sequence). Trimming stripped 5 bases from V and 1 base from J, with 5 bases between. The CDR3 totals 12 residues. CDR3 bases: TGTGCCAGCAGCCAGAATAACTATGGCTACACCTTC. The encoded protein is CASSQNNYGYTF. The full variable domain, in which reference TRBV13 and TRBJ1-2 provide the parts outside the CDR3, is AAGVIQSPRHLIKEKRETATLKCYPIPRHDTVYWYQQGPGQDPQFLISFYEKMQSDKGSIPDRFSAQQFSDYHSELNMSSLELGDSALYFCASSQNNYGYTFGSGTRLTVV.

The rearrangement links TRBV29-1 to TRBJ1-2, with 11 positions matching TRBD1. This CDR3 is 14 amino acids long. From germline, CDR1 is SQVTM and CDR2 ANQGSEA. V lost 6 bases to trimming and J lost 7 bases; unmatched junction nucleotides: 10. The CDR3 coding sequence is TGCAGCGTCACACCCGGGACAGGGGGTCTTGGCTACACCTTC. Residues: CSVTPGTGGLGYTF.